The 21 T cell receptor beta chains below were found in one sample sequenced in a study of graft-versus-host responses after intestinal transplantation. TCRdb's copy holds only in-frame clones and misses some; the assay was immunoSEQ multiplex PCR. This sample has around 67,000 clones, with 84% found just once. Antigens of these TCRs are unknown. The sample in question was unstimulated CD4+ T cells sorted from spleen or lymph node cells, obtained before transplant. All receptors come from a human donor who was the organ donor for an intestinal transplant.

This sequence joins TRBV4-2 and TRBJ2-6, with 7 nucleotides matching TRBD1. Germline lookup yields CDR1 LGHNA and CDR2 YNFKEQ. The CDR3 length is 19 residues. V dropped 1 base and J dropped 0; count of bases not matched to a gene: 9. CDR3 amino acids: CASSQVTGTAVSGANVLTF. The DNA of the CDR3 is TGTGCCAGCAGCCAAGTCACCGGGACAGCCGTCTCTGGGGCCAACGTCCTGACTTTC.

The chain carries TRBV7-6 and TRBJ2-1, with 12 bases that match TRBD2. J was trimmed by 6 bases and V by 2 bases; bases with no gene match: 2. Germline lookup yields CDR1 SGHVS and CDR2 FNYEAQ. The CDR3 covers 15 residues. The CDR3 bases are TGTGCCAGCAGCTTACTAGCGGGGGGGCCCAATGAGCAGTTCTTC. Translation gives CASSLLAGGPNEQFF.

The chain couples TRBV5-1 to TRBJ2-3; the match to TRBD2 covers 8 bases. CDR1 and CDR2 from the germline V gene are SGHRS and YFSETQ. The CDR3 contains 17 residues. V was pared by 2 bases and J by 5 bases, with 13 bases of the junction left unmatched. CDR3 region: CASSLNQDSREVDTQYF. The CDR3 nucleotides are TGCGCCAGCAGCTTAAACCAGGACTCGCGGGAGGTAGATACGCAGTATTTT.

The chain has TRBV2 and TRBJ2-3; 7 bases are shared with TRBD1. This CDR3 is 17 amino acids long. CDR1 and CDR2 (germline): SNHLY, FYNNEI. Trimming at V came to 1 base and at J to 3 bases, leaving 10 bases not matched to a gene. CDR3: CASSEVTGAGGTDTQYF. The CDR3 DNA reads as TGTGCCAGCAGTGAAGTTACAGGGGCTGGGGGAACAGATACGCAGTATTTT.

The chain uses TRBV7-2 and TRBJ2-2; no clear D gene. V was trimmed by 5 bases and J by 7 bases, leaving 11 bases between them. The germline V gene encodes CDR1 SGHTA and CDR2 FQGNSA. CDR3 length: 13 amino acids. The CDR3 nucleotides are TGTGCCAGCAGCCCGCGGTCCGACGGGGAGCTGTTTTTT. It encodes CASSPRSDGELFF.

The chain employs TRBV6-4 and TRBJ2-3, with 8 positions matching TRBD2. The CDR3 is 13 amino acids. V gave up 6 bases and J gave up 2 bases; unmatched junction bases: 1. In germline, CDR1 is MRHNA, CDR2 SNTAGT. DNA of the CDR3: TGTGCCAGCAGCGGGGGGGCCACAGATACGCAGTATTTT. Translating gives CASSGGATDTQYF.

The CDR3 protein is CASIGGQGVPHSNQPQHF. The CDR3 DNA reads as TGTGCCAGCATTGGGGGACAGGGGGTTCCCCATAGCAATCAGCCCCAGCATTTT. V is TRBV28 and J is TRBJ1-5; TRBD1 matches at 11 bases. The CDR3 runs 18 residues. The V gene end was trimmed by 7 bases and the J gene end by 0 bases; junction bases not matched to a gene: 11. The V gene's germline CDR1 is MDHEN and CDR2 SYDVKM.

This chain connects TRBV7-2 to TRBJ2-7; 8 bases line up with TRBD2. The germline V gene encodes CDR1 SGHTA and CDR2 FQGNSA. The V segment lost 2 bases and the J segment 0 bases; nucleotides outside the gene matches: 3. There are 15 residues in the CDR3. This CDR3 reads CASSLSGGVSYEQYV. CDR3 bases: TGTGCCAGCAGCTTATCCGGGGGGGTCTCCTACGAGCAGTACGTC.

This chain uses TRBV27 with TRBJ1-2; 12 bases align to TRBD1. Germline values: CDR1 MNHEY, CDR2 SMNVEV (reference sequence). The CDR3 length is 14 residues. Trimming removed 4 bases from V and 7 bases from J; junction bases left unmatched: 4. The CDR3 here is CASSWGQGAGGYTF. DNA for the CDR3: TGTGCCAGCAGTTGGGGACAGGGGGCTGGTGGCTACACCTTC.

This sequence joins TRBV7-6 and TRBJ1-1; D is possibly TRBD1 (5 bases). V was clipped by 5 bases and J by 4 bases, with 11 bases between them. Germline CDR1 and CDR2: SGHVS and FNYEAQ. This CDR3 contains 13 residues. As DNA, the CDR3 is TGTGCCAGCAGCAAAGCGGGGGGCACTGAAGCTTTCTTT. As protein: CASSKAGGTEAFF.

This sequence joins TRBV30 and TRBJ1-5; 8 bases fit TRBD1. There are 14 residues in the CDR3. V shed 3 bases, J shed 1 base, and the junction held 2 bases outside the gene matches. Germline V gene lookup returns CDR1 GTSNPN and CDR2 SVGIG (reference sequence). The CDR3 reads CAWRRQGSNQPQHF. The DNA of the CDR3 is TGTGCCTGGAGGCGACAGGGGAGCAATCAGCCCCAGCATTTT.

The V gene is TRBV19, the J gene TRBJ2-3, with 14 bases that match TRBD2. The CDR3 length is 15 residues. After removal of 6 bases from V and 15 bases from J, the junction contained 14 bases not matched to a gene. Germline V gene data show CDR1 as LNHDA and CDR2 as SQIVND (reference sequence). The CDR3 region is CASSPTSGGAGFIYF. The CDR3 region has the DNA TGTGCCAGTAGCCCGACTAGCGGGGGGGCCGGGTTTATTTATTTT.

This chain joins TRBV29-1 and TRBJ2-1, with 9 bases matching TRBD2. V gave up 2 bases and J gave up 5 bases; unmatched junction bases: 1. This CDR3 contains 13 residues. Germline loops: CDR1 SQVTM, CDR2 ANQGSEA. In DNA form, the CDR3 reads TGCAGCGTTGAAAGCGGGGGGAACAATGAGCAGTTCTTC. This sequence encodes CSVESGGNNEQFF.

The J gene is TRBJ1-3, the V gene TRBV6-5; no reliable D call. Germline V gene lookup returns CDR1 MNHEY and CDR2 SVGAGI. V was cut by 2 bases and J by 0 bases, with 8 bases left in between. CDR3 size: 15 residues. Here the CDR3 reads CASSYGGVSGNTIYF. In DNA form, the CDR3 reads TGTGCCAGCAGTTACGGAGGTGTCTCTGGAAACACCATATATTTT.

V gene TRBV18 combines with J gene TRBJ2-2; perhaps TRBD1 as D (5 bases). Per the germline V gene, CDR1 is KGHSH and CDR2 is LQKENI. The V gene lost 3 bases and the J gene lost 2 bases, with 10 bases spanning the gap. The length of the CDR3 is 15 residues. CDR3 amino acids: CASSPRGHNTGELFF. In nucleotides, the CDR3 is TGTGCCAGCTCACCGAGAGGACACAACACCGGGGAGCTGTTTTTT.

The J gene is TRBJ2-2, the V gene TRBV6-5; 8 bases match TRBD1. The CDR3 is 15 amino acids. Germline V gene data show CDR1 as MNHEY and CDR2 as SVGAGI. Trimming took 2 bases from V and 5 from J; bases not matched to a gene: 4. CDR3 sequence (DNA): TGTGCCAGCAGTTACCTACGACAGGGGACCGGGGAGCTGTTTTTT. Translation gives CASSYLRQGTGELFF.

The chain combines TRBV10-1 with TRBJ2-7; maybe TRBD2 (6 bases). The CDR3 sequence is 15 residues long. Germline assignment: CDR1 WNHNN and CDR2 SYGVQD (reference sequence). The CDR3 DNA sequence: TGCGCCAGCATTGAGTACCAGGGAGGTTTCTACGAGCAGTACGTC. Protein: CASIEYQGGFYEQYV.

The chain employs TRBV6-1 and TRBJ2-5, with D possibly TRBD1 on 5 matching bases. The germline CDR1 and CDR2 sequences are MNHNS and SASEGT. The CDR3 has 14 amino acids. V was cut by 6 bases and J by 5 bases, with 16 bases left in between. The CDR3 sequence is CASRTSGMGETQYF. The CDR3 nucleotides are TGTGCCAGCAGGACGTCAGGGATGGGGGAGACCCAGTACTTC.

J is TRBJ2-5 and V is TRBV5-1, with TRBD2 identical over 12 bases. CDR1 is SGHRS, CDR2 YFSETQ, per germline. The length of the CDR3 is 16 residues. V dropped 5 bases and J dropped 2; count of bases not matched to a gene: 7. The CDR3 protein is CASRLAGGPGQETQYF. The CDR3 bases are TGCGCCAGCAGACTAGCGGGGGGCCCGGGACAAGAGACCCAGTACTTC.

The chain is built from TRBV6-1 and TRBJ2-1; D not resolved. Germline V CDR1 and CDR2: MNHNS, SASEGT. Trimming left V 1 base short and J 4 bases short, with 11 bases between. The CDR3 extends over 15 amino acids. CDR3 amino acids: CASSEVERVYNEQFF. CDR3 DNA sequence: TGTGCCAGCAGTGAAGTGGAGCGCGTATACAATGAGCAGTTCTTC.

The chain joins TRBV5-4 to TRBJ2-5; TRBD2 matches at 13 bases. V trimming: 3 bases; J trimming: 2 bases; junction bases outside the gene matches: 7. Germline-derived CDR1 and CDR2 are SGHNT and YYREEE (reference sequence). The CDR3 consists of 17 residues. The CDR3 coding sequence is TGTGCCAGCAGCTCAGGACTAGCGGGGGAACTGCAAGAGACCCAGTACTTC. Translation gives CASSSGLAGELQETQYF.